This entry lists 11 T cell receptor beta chains sequenced from one sample in a study of cytomegalovirus exposure and HLA in healthy donors. 60 Vbeta and 13 Jbeta primers were used in PCR. Assay: immunoSEQ multiplex PCR; the TCRdb copy retains only in-frame clones and omits some. The profile shows about 130,000 clones, approximately 85% of them singletons. Sequences were obtained from PBMCs. The receptors come from a boy between 10 and 17 years old in good health and CMV-seronegative.

This clone has only one observation. Other DNA sequences in this specimen translate into the identical CDR3. CDR3 residues: CASSTGGRGTDTQYF. Here the CDR3 DNA reads TGTGCCAGTAGTACAGGGGGCAGGGGCACAGATACGCAGTATTTT. The chain joins TRBV19 to TRBJ2-3, with TRBD1 matching over 8 bases. CDR3 length: 15 residues. Trimming took 4 bases from V and 1 from J; bases not matched to a gene: 4. Looked up from germline, CDR1 is LNHDA and CDR2 is SQIVND (reference sequence).

There are a few counts of this clone. This chain uses TRBV27 with TRBJ2-1; TRBD1 matches 8 bases. Germline V gene sequence: CDR1 MNHEY, CDR2 SMNVEV (reference sequence). With V trimmed by 7 bases and J by 8 bases, 13 bases remained unmatched. The CDR3 has 15 amino acids. The CDR3 DNA reads TGTGCCAGCAACAAGGGGCAGGGGGCCAGCCATGAGCAGTTCTTC. This encodes CASNKGQGASHEQFF.

This clone was seen only once. This chain uses TRBV9 with TRBJ2-1, with 10 bases matching TRBD2. The germline V gene has CDR1 SGDLS and CDR2 YYNGEE. V lost 0 bases and J lost 7; bases outside the gene matches: 4. This CDR3 is 15 amino acids long. CDR3 residues: CASSVASGSANEQFF. CDR3 DNA sequence: TGTGCCAGCAGCGTAGCTAGCGGGAGTGCAAATGAGCAGTTCTTC.

The V call is TRBV9, the J call TRBJ2-5; the D gene is possibly TRBD1 (5 bases). The V gene lost 2 bases and the J gene lost 5 bases, with 13 bases spanning the gap. This CDR3 has 14 amino acids. Germline-derived CDR1 and CDR2 are SGDLS and YYNGEE. The CDR3 coding sequence is TGTGCCAGCAGCGTCGCAGGGATTTGGGAGACCCAGTACTTC. Amino acid sequence: CASSVAGIWETQYF.

Concerning this clone: The identical CDR3 is also encoded by other nucleotide sequences in the sample. The chain carries TRBV15 and TRBJ2-7, with 8 bases lining up with TRBD1. This CDR3 has 14 amino acids. V was clipped by 5 bases and J by 2 bases; unmatched bases: 5. Germline V lookup: CDR1 LNHNV, CDR2 YYDKDF (reference sequence). The CDR3 DNA follows: TGTGCCACCAGCCCAAGACAGGGGACCTACGAGCAGTACTTC. Encoded protein: CATSPRQGTYEQYF.

This chain joins TRBV23-1 and TRBJ2-7; possible D gene TRBD2, 6 bases. TRBV23-1 is reported as an ORF; its role is uncertain. This CDR3 contains 12 residues. V gave up 3 bases and J gave up 6 bases, with 9 bases separating them. The CDR3 sequence: CASSQGRGEQYF. CDR3 nucleotides: TGCGCCAGCAGTCAGGGGCGGGGCGAGCAGTACTTC.

The V gene is TRBV20-1, the J gene TRBJ1-3; no firm D call. The CDR3 spans 11 residues. In germline, CDR1 is DFQATT, CDR2 SNEGSKA (reference sequence). V was shortened by 7 bases and J by 2 bases, with 6 bases between the two germline ends. The CDR3 spells CSVRPGNTIYF. The CDR3 coding sequence is TGCAGTGTGCGGCCTGGAAACACCATATATTTT.

The chain is built from TRBV4-2 and TRBJ2-2, with 11 bases aligning to TRBD2. Unmatched junction bases numbered 11, after V lost 5 bases and J lost 6 bases. The CDR3 runs 17 residues. Germline lookup yields CDR1 LGHNA and CDR2 YNFKEQ. The CDR3 sequence: CASSYSISGGAAGELFF. The CDR3, as DNA: TGTGCCAGCAGCTACTCGATTAGCGGGGGGGCCGCCGGGGAGCTGTTTTTT.

The chain employs TRBV19 and TRBJ1-2; 8 nucleotides match TRBD1. J lost 8 bases, V lost 7 bases, and 12 bases had no gene match. The germline CDR1 and CDR2 sequences are LNHDA and SQIVND (reference sequence). The CDR3 spans 14 residues. CDR3 sequence: CASTEDRVNRGYTF. The CDR3 coding sequence is TGTGCCAGTACGGAGGACAGGGTGAACCGGGGCTACACCTTC.

The rearrangement joins TRBV4-1 to TRBJ1-1, with a weak D call TRBD1 (6 bases). The CDR3 contains 13 residues. V lost 1 base and J 8 bases, leaving 11 bases between the germline ends. Germline CDR1 is MGHRA and CDR2 is YSYEKL. The CDR3 loop is CASSQVSGTEAFF. The CDR3 bases are TGCGCCAGCAGCCAAGTTTCCGGGACAGAAGCTTTCTTT.

The chain employs TRBV2 and TRBJ2-5; weak D call: TRBD2 (6 bases). This CDR3 is built from 15 residues. The V end lost 2 bases, the J end lost 4 bases, and 14 bases lay between the germline ends. Germline-derived CDR1 and CDR2 are SNHLY and FYNNEI. As DNA, the CDR3 is TGTGCCAGCAGTGAATGGGCAGGTAGCGGAGAGACCCAGTACTTC. This sequence encodes CASSEWAGSGETQYF.